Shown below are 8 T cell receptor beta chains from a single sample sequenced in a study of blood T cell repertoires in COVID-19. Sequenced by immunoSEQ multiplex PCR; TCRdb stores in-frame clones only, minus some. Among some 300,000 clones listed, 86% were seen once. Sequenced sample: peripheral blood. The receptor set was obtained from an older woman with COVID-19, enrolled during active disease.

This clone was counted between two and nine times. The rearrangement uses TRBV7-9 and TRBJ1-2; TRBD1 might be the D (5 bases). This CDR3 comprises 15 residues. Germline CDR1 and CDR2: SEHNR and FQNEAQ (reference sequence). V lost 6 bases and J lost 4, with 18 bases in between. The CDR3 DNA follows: TGTGCCAGCAGTCACGTACCCAGGGAACGCTATGGCTACACCTTC. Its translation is CASSHVPRERYGYTF.

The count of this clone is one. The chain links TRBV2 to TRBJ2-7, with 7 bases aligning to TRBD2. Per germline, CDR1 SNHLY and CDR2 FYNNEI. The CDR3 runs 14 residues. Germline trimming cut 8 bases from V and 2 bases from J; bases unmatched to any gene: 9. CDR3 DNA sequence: TGTGCCAGCGAAGGGACTATGGAGACCTACGAGCAGTACTTC. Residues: CASEGTMETYEQYF.

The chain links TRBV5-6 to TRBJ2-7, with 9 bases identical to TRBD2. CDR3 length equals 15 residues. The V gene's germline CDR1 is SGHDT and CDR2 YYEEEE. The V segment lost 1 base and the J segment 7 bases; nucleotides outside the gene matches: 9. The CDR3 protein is CASSLSGLATGEQYF. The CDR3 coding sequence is TGTGCCAGCAGCTTGAGTGGACTAGCGACGGGGGAGCAGTACTTC.

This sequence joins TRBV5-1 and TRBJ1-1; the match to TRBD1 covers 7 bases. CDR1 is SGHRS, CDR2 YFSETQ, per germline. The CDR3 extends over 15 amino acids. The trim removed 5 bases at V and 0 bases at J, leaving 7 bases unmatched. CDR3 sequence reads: CASSSPDRLNTEAFF. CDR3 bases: TGCGCCAGCAGTTCTCCGGACAGGCTGAACACTGAAGCTTTCTTT.

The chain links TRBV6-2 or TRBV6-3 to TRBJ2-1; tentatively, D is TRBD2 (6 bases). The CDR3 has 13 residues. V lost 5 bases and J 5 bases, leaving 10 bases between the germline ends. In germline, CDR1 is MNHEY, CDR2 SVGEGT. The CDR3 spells CASSRGGNNEQFF. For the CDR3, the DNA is TGTGCCAGCAGTCGAGGAGGGAACAATGAGCAGTTCTTC.

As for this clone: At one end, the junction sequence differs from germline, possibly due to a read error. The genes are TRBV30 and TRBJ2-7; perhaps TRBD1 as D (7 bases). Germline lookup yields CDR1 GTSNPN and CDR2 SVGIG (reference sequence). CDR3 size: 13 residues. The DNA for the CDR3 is TGTGCCTGGAGATCTGAGGGGGGACAGATCCTCGACTTC. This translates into CAWRSEGGQILDF.

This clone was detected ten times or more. CDR3: CASSQIAGGTDTQYF. The DNA of the CDR3 is TGCGCCAGCAGCCAAATAGCGGGGGGCACAGATACGCAGTATTTT. The rearrangement links TRBV4-3 to TRBJ2-3, with 9 bases aligning to TRBD2. Germline CDR1 and CDR2: LGHNA and YSLEER. Trimming took 2 bases from V and 1 from J; bases not matched to a gene: 1. The CDR3 is made up of 15 amino acids.

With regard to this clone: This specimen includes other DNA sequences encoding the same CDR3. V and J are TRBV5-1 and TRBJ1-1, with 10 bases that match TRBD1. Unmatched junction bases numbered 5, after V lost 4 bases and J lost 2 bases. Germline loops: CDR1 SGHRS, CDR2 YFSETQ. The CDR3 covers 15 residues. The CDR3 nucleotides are TGCGCCAGCAGCCTAGGGACAGGGGCTAACACTGAAGCTTTCTTT. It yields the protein CASSLGTGANTEAFF. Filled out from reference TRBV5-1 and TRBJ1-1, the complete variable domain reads KAGVTQTPRYLIKTRGQQVTLSCSPISGHRSVSWYQQTPGQGLQFLFEYFSETQRNKGNFPGRFSGRQFSNSRSEMNVSTLELGDSALYLCASSLGTGANTEAFFGQGTRLTVV.